A single sample is the source of the 27 T cell receptor beta chains below, sequenced in a study of T-cell memory formation after mild COVID-19. MiXCR, run by TCRdb on the 5' RACE reads, gives a single entry per CDR3 protein. This table has about 400,000 distinct CDR3 sequences, 13% to 15% appearing once. Sequencing used PBMCs or a T cell subset sorted from them (not recorded which). Receptors were obtained from a man younger than 35 who had mild COVID-19 (a few samples of this study predate the infection). Cell type and time point are not known.

V and J are TRBV12-3 or TRBV12-4 and TRBJ2-3; D gene ambiguous. This CDR3 is built from 14 residues. Trimming removed 1 base from V and 2 bases from J, with 7 bases in between. CDR3 DNA: TGTGCCAGCAGTTTAGGACACAACACAGATACGCAGTATTTT. Its translation is CASSLGHNTDTQYF.

V and J are TRBV20-1 and TRBJ1-2; TRBD1 is a possible D gene (5 bases). Per the germline V gene, CDR1 is DFQATT and CDR2 is SNEGSKA (reference sequence). Trimming stripped 3 bases from V and 0 bases from J, with 20 bases between. The CDR3 covers 17 residues. The CDR3 DNA is TGCAGTGCTAGGGACTGGGACCTCCAACGGGCTAACTATGGCTACACCTTC. It yields the protein CSARDWDLQRANYGYTF.

There are a few counts of this clonotype. CDR3 nucleotide sequence: TGCGCCAGCAGCCACCTGACAGCCTCTGAGACTTTCTTT. It specifies CASSHLTASETFF. This chain joins TRBV4-1 and TRBJ1-1; weak D call: TRBD1 (5 bases). The V gene's germline CDR1 is MGHRA and CDR2 YSYEKL. V was clipped by 3 bases and J by 12 bases, with 17 bases between them. The CDR3 runs 13 residues.

The gene calls are TRBV28 and TRBJ2-7, with 12 bases lining up with TRBD1. The V segment lost 0 bases and the J segment 9 bases; nucleotides outside the gene matches: 12. The CDR3 is 17 residues long. The germline CDR1 and CDR2 sequences are MDHEN and SYDVKM. CDR3 DNA sequence: TGTGCCAGCAGTTTATGGGCTATCGGGACAGGGGGCAGTAGGCAGTACTTC. This gives the protein CASSLWAIGTGGSRQYF.

The rearrangement joins TRBV5-1 to TRBJ2-1; 7 positions match TRBD2. The J segment lost 4 bases and the V segment lost 2 bases, leaving 3 bases of the junction unmatched. The germline CDR1 and CDR2 sequences are SGHRS and YFSETQ. CDR3 length: 14 amino acids. The CDR3 is CASSLGTTYNEQFF. CDR3 bases: TGCGCCAGCAGCTTAGGGACTACGTACAATGAGCAGTTCTTC.

This chain uses TRBV28 with TRBJ2-1, with D unclear. The CDR3 runs 16 residues. Germline assignment: CDR1 MDHEN and CDR2 SYDVKM. The V and J ends lost 5 bases and 8 bases respectively, with 22 bases between them. The CDR3 DNA is TGTGCCAGCAGTCCCCTGGACCTTACCTGGATACATGAGCAGTTCTTC. Its protein product is CASSPLDLTWIHEQFF.

This clonotype has just a few counts. The chain joins TRBV7-9 to TRBJ2-3, with a weak D call TRBD2 (6 bases). V shed 7 bases and J shed 0 bases, with 14 bases lying between them. Germline values: CDR1 SEHNR, CDR2 FQNEAQ (reference sequence). There are 15 residues in the CDR3. The CDR3 nucleotides are TGTGCCAGCACCCCCGGGAGCTCTAGCACAGATACGCAGTATTTT. Translated, it gives CASTPGSSSTDTQYF.

This chain connects TRBV6-2 or TRBV6-3 to TRBJ1-5; no definite D call. This CDR3 region has 12 residues. V gave up 0 bases and J gave up 10 bases, with 7 bases separating them. Germline lookup yields CDR1 MNHEY and CDR2 SVGEGT. The DNA of the CDR3 is TGTGCCAGCAGTTACTCTCGGGGTCCCCAGCATTTT. It encodes CASSYSRGPQHF.

This clonotype was recorded at least ten times. The chain is built from TRBV9 and TRBJ2-1; D not certain. Germline V gives CDR1 SGDLS, CDR2 YYNGEE. CDR3 length: 15 residues. V lost 3 bases and J 7 bases, leaving 17 bases between the germline ends. In nucleotides, the CDR3 is TGTGCCAGCAGCGCCCCTACCATCTCCGGGAATGAGCAGTTCTTC. Its translation is CASSAPTISGNEQFF.

This clonotype was seen a few times. This rearrangement joins TRBV20-1 to TRBJ2-1, with D perhaps given as TRBD1 or TRBD2 (6 bases each). The germline V and J ends were trimmed by 3 bases and 4 bases, with 19 bases remaining between them. Germline assignment: CDR1 DFQATT and CDR2 SNEGSKA (reference sequence). The CDR3 length is 16 residues. The CDR3 DNA sequence: TGCAGTGCTAGTGACTATCGGGGGCCAACGTACAATGAGCAGTTCTTC. Translating gives CSASDYRGPTYNEQFF.

This clonotype was counted only a few times. The gene calls are TRBV12-3 or TRBV12-4 and TRBJ1-1; 7 nucleotides agree with TRBD1. Trimming at V came to 6 bases and at J to 1 base, leaving 8 bases not matched to a gene. There are 15 residues in the CDR3. The CDR3 nucleotides are TGTGCCAGCAGAGACAGGGCGAGGACGAACACTGAAGCTTTCTTT. Its protein product is CASRDRARTNTEAFF.

This chain connects TRBV4-1 to TRBJ2-4, with 15 positions matching TRBD2. In germline, CDR1 is MGHRA, CDR2 YSYEKL. Trimming removed 5 bases from V and 0 bases from J; junction bases left unmatched: 5. The CDR3 extends over 18 amino acids. As DNA, the CDR3 is TGCGCCAGCAGCTCACGGACTAGCGGGGGGGTAGCCAAAAACATTCAGTACTTC. This gives the protein CASSSRTSGGVAKNIQYF.

This chain connects TRBV18 to TRBJ1-5; D is uncertain. V was trimmed by 5 bases and J by 1 base, leaving 12 bases between them. The length of the CDR3 is 15 residues. Germline V gene sequence: CDR1 KGHSH, CDR2 LQKENI. CDR3 amino acids: CASSSTVNSNQPQHF. In nucleotides, the CDR3 is TGTGCCAGCTCAAGTACAGTGAACAGCAATCAGCCCCAGCATTTT.

The rearrangement uses TRBV27 and TRBJ2-3; D gene ambiguous. The CDR3 covers 15 residues. The V gene's germline CDR1 is MNHEY and CDR2 SMNVEV (reference sequence). The V end was cut by 0 bases, the J end by 5 bases, with 12 bases between. The CDR3 reads CASSLSTPRRDTQYF. DNA for the CDR3: TGTGCCAGCAGTTTATCGACACCAAGAAGAGATACGCAGTATTTT.

This clonotype was detected only a few times. The J gene is TRBJ1-5, the V gene TRBV20-1, with D perhaps TRBD1 (5 bases). V lost 5 bases and J lost 0, with 14 bases in between. The germline CDR1 and CDR2 sequences are DFQATT and SNEGSKA (reference sequence). The CDR3 runs 15 residues. The DNA of the CDR3 is TGCAGTGCTCCTCAAGGGGCGTATAGCAATCAGCCCCAGCATTTT. Translated, it gives CSAPQGAYSNQPQHF.

There are a few counts of this clonotype. The rearrangement links TRBV10-3 to TRBJ2-6, with 11 bases that match TRBD1. Per the germline V gene, CDR1 is ENHRY and CDR2 is SYGVKD. There are 18 residues in the CDR3. Germline trimming cut 10 bases from V and 0 bases from J; bases unmatched to any gene: 11. CDR3 sequence: CATHPTGQGDSGANVLTF. CDR3 bases: TGTGCCACTCATCCAACGGGACAGGGGGACTCTGGGGCCAACGTCCTGACTTTC.

This clonotype showed up just a few times. The chain is built from TRBV27 and TRBJ2-3; D might be TRBD2 (5 bases). Deletions cut 4 bases from V and 10 bases from J, with 18 bases between. The V gene's germline CDR1 is MNHEY and CDR2 SMNVEV (reference sequence). CDR3 length equals 14 residues. CDR3 amino acids: CASSSTYPDSSQYF. The CDR3 region has the DNA TGTGCCAGCAGTTCCACATACCCGGACTCCTCGCAGTATTTT.

This clonotype turned up a few times. The chain links TRBV7-9 to TRBJ2-6; D remains ambiguous. The CDR3 extends over 17 amino acids. CDR1 is SEHNR and CDR2 is FQNEAQ in the germline V gene (reference sequence). The V gene lost 4 bases and the J gene lost 2 bases, with 15 bases spanning the gap. CDR3 in DNA: TGTGCCAGCAGCTCCCCGGATCGGATAGCTGGGGCCAACGTCCTGACTTTC. This sequence encodes CASSSPDRIAGANVLTF.

The chain uses TRBV4-1 and TRBJ1-1; 7 bases are a match to TRBD1. The CDR3 is made up of 18 amino acids. Unmatched junction bases numbered 10, after V lost 0 bases and J lost 0 bases. From germline, CDR1 is MGHRA and CDR2 YSYEKL. The CDR3 is CASSQDPPGQHLNTEAFF. CDR3 nucleotides: TGCGCCAGCAGCCAAGACCCCCCGGGACAGCACTTGAACACTGAAGCTTTCTTT.

The chain joins TRBV20-1 to TRBJ1-1; D is unresolved. From germline, CDR1 is DFQATT and CDR2 SNEGSKA (reference sequence). The CDR3 totals 13 residues. V lost 6 bases to trimming and J lost 0 bases, with 11 bases between them. CDR3: CSARRDMNTEAFF. For the CDR3, the DNA is TGCAGTGCCCGAAGAGATATGAACACTGAAGCTTTCTTT.

CDR3 protein: CSVEGGRGGGDEQYF. Written as DNA, the CDR3 is TGCAGCGTTGAAGGGGGTAGAGGAGGGGGCGACGAGCAGTACTTC. The rearrangement uses TRBV29-1 and TRBJ2-7; the D gene is possibly TRBD1 (7 bases). The germline V and J ends were trimmed by 1 base and 5 bases, with 18 bases remaining between them. The CDR3 has 15 amino acids. The germline gives CDR1 SQVTM, CDR2 ANQGSEA.

This rearrangement joins TRBV4-3 to TRBJ2-3, with TRBD2 matching 13 bases. This CDR3 comprises 18 residues. The V segment lost 4 bases and the J segment 0 bases; nucleotides outside the gene matches: 7. CDR1 and CDR2 (germline): LGHNA, YSLEER. This chain's CDR3 is CASSRRTSGGLSTDTQYF. CDR3 bases: TGCGCCAGCAGCCGACGGACTAGCGGGGGCCTTAGCACAGATACGCAGTATTTT.

A few counts support this clonotype. This rearrangement joins TRBV9 to TRBJ2-2; 11 bases line up with TRBD2. This CDR3 spans 16 amino acids. Germline-derived CDR1 and CDR2 are SGDLS and YYNGEE. V shed 4 bases and J 1 base; nucleotides not matched to a gene: 3. The CDR3 DNA sequence: TGTGCCAGCAGCCCTACTAGCGGGAGGAACACCGGGGAGCTGTTTTTT. This sequence encodes CASSPTSGRNTGELFF.

There are a few counts of this clonotype. As DNA, the CDR3 is TGTGCCAGCAGCTTAGGGGCGGTCAATGAGCAGTTCTTC. Translated: CASSLGAVNEQFF. This chain connects TRBV7-9 to TRBJ2-1; D unclear. CDR3 length: 13 amino acids. In germline, CDR1 is SEHNR, CDR2 FQNEAQ (reference sequence). V shed 1 base and J shed 6 bases, with 7 bases lying between them.

This clonotype was detected ten times or more. This chain links TRBV6-5 with TRBJ1-1, with D perhaps matching TRBD1 (6 bases). Looked up from germline, CDR1 is MNHEY and CDR2 is SVGAGI. CDR3 length: 13 residues. The V end lost 5 bases, the J end lost 3 bases, and 10 bases lay between the germline ends. CDR3 coding DNA: TGTGCCAGCAGTAACAGGGTGTACACTGAAGCTTTCTTT. Translated, it gives CASSNRVYTEAFF.

The rearrangement links TRBV5-1 to TRBJ2-5, with a tentative D call TRBD1 (5 bases). Germline V CDR1 and CDR2: SGHRS, YFSETQ. The V and J ends lost 5 bases and 5 bases respectively, with 16 bases between them. The CDR3 sequence is 14 residues long. The CDR3 region has the DNA TGCGCCAGCAGTACTACACAGGACGGGGAGACCCAGTACTTC. Amino acid sequence: CASSTTQDGETQYF.

The table lists this clonotype with a few counts. The chain has TRBV18 and TRBJ1-1; TRBD1 matches 11 bases. Trimming removed 3 bases from V and 0 bases from J; junction bases left unmatched: 12. The CDR3 has 19 residues. Looked up from germline, CDR1 is KGHSH and CDR2 is LQKENI. The CDR3 DNA reads as TGTGCCAGCTCACCCCTGGTACTCCGGGACAGGGGGTTGAACACTGAAGCTTTCTTT. Protein: CASSPLVLRDRGLNTEAFF. The full variable domain, its missing parts supplied by reference TRBV18 and TRBJ1-1, is NAGVMQNPRHLVRRRGQEARLRCSPMKGHSHVYWYRQLPEEGLKFMVYLQKENIIDESGMPKERFSAEFPKEGPSILRIQQVVRGDSAAYFCASSPLVLRDRGLNTEAFFGQGTRLTVV.